The source of this T cell receptor beta chain is a study of cytomegalovirus exposure and HLA in healthy donors. Study-wide results and caveats: A later examination showed that TCR association rates differed by HLA locus, with DRB1 most and HLA-C fewest. Under in vitro conditions, a few CMV-associated chains were confirmed as specific for CMV antigens. A later analysis found common viral pathogens apparently linked to several of the most significant clusters.

Donors were ostensibly healthy at sampling, although undocumented immune exposures were probable. PCR amplification relied on 60 Vbeta primers (plus 13 Jbeta primers). Some clones are missing from TCRdb's copy, which holds only in-frame ones; the method was immunoSEQ multiplex PCR. The data hold 130,000 or so clones, with about 81% observed a single time. V lost 3 bases, J lost 6 bases, and 17 bases lay in between. CDR3 length: 16 amino acids. Germline CDR1 is MNHEY and CDR2 is SMNVEV (reference sequence). As to this clone: No antigen is known for it.

V and J are TRBV27 and TRBJ2-2, with a tentative D call TRBD2 (6 bases). The specimen was PBMCs. The receptor was derived from a middle-aged man in good health and CMV-seronegative. The CDR3 DNA is TGTGCCAGCAGTTTCCTGCTAGCGTTAGGGGCCGGGGAGCTGTTTTTT. As protein: CASSFLLALGAGELFF.